This is a list of T cell receptor beta chains from one sample in a study of graft-versus-host responses after intestinal transplantation. Here immunoSEQ multiplex PCR was the method, and the copy in TCRdb shows in-frame clones only, minus some. The sample includes 130,000 to 150,000 clones, over 90% of them seen just once. No antigens are known for them. This specimen was unstimulated CD4+ T cells sorted from spleen or lymph node cells, taken before intestinal transplant. These receptors all stem from a human donor who received an intestinal transplant. Both conserved end residues are part of each CDR3. Fields, in order: CDR3 DNA, CDR3 protein, clone size, J gene, V gene, CDR3 length, D gene. A D gene is named only where the DNA matches it firmly. A clone size is listed for some rows: how often the clone was seen (once, few, many), or a class if it is expanded.

CDR3 DNA: TGCGCCAGCAGCTGGGACGGGTATAGCAATCAGCCCCAGCATTTT; CDR3 protein: CASSWDGYSNQPQHF; clone size: NA; J gene: TRBJ1-5; V gene: TRBV5-1; CDR3 length: 15; D gene: NA
CDR3 DNA: TGTGCCAGCAGTGGGCCGACGGGAGGTAACACCGGGGAGCTGTTTTTT; CDR3 protein: CASSGPTGGNTGELFF; clone size: NA; J gene: TRBJ2-2; V gene: TRBV28; CDR3 length: 16; D gene: TRBD2
CDR3 DNA: TGTGCCTCCCGGGGACCCCTCGACACTGAAGCTTTCTTT; CDR3 protein: CASRGPLDTEAFF; clone size: NA; J gene: TRBJ1-1; V gene: TRBV7-9; CDR3 length: 13; D gene: NA
CDR3 DNA: TGTGCCAGCAGGCCATCCCCGGGTGGTAAAGGGTATAGCAATCAGCCCCAGCATTTT; CDR3 protein: CASRPSPGGKGYSNQPQHF; clone size: once; J gene: TRBJ1-5; V gene: TRBV14; CDR3 length: 19; D gene: NA
CDR3 DNA: TGCGCCAGCAGCCAAGATTGGAGGGCCTCCTACAATGAGCAGTTCTTC; CDR3 protein: CASSQDWRASYNEQFF; clone size: NA; J gene: TRBJ2-1; V gene: TRBV4-1; CDR3 length: 16; D gene: NA
CDR3 DNA: TGTGCCAGCAGTTTAGGGGAGACAGGGATTGACTACAATGAGCAGTTCTTC; CDR3 protein: CASSLGETGIDYNEQFF; clone size: once; J gene: TRBJ2-1; V gene: TRBV28; CDR3 length: 17; D gene: TRBD1
CDR3 DNA: TGTGCCAGCAGCCAAAAAGCAGCGGGAGAAAGCCCCTACGAGCAGTACTTC; CDR3 protein: CASSQKAAGESPYEQYF; clone size: NA; J gene: TRBJ2-7; V gene: TRBV5-6; CDR3 length: 17; D gene: TRBD2
CDR3 DNA: TGTGCCAGCAGCATGGACATCAGAACCTCCTACGAGCAGTACTTC; CDR3 protein: CASSMDIRTSYEQYF; clone size: NA; J gene: TRBJ2-7; V gene: TRBV7-9; CDR3 length: 15; D gene: NA
CDR3 DNA: TGTGCCAGCAGCTTAGGGCTAAGGGGGAGTTTCTCCTACGAGCAGTACTTC; CDR3 protein: CASSLGLRGSFSYEQYF; clone size: NA; J gene: TRBJ2-7; V gene: TRBV7-8; CDR3 length: 17; D gene: NA
CDR3 DNA: TGCGCCAGCAGCTTTGGACAGGAAGAGACCCAGTACTTC; CDR3 protein: CASSFGQEETQYF; clone size: NA; J gene: TRBJ2-5; V gene: TRBV5-1; CDR3 length: 13; D gene: TRBD1
CDR3 DNA: TGTGCCAGCAGCTTAGAAGTTAGAAGGCGGTTCTTC; CDR3 protein: CASSLEVRRRFF; clone size: NA; J gene: TRBJ2-1; V gene: TRBV7-2; CDR3 length: 12; D gene: NA
CDR3 DNA: TGTGCCAGCAGCGCCCGGTCTGGAAACACCATATATTTT; CDR3 protein: CASSARSGNTIYF; clone size: NA; J gene: TRBJ1-3; V gene: TRBV9; CDR3 length: 13; D gene: NA
CDR3 DNA: TGTGCCAGCAGCGTAGGACTAGCGGGAGGGCCGGTCGAGCAGTTCTTC; CDR3 protein: CASSVGLAGGPVEQFF; clone size: NA; J gene: TRBJ2-1; V gene: TRBV9; CDR3 length: 16; D gene: TRBD2
CDR3 DNA: TGTGCCAGCAGCCAAGATGGCGGGAGCGATAACGAGCAGTACTTC; CDR3 protein: CASSQDGGSDNEQYF; clone size: NA; J gene: TRBJ2-7; V gene: TRBV4-2; CDR3 length: 15; D gene: TRBD2
CDR3 DNA: TGTGCCAGCAGCCCGGGGGGCGGGACGGCTTACAATGAGCAGTTCTTC; CDR3 protein: CASSPGGGTAYNEQFF; clone size: NA; J gene: TRBJ2-1; V gene: TRBV5-4; CDR3 length: 16; D gene: NA
CDR3 DNA: TGTGCCAGTAGTATTAGTCCCAATCCGCACGAGCAGTACTTC; CDR3 protein: CASSISPNPHEQYF; clone size: NA; J gene: TRBJ2-7; V gene: TRBV19; CDR3 length: 14; D gene: NA
CDR3 DNA: TGTGCCAGCAGCCGTATATTTTCTACGACCCAGCATTTT; CDR3 protein: CASSRIFSTTQHF; clone size: once; J gene: TRBJ1-5; V gene: TRBV7-9; CDR3 length: 13; D gene: NA
CDR3 DNA: TGTGCCAGCAAGGGGGGGGACCAGGCTAGCAATCAGCCCCAGCATTTT; CDR3 protein: CASKGGDQASNQPQHF; clone size: NA; J gene: TRBJ1-5; V gene: TRBV6-4; CDR3 length: 16; D gene: NA
CDR3 DNA: TGCGCCAGCAGCCAGAACACAGGGATATGGGACACTGAAGCTTTCTTT; CDR3 protein: CASSQNTGIWDTEAFF; clone size: NA; J gene: TRBJ1-1; V gene: TRBV4-3; CDR3 length: 16; D gene: NA
CDR3 DNA: TGTGCCAGCAGTCACCTGGGGACTAGCGGAAACAATGAGCAGTTCTTC; CDR3 protein: CASSHLGTSGNNEQFF; clone size: NA; J gene: TRBJ2-1; V gene: TRBV6-6; CDR3 length: 16; D gene: TRBD2
CDR3 DNA: TGTGCAGCTAACAGCGGTCTATGGGAGACCCAGTACTTC; CDR3 protein: CAANSGLWETQYF; clone size: NA; J gene: TRBJ2-5; V gene: TRBV6-6; CDR3 length: 13; D gene: NA
CDR3 DNA: TGTGCCAGCACCGGCTCTACGGCGAACTATGGCTACACCTTC; CDR3 protein: CASTGSTANYGYTF; clone size: NA; J gene: TRBJ1-2; V gene: TRBV7-3; CDR3 length: 14; D gene: NA
CDR3 DNA: TGTGCCAGCAGTTACTCGTGGACAGATACAGATACGCAGTATTTT; CDR3 protein: CASSYSWTDTDTQYF; clone size: NA; J gene: TRBJ2-3; V gene: TRBV6-5; CDR3 length: 15; D gene: NA
CDR3 DNA: TGTGCCAGCAGCTTGCTGCGCGGTATGAACACTGAAGCTTTCTTT; CDR3 protein: CASSLLRGMNTEAFF; clone size: NA; J gene: TRBJ1-1; V gene: TRBV5-5; CDR3 length: 15; D gene: NA
CDR3 DNA: TGTGCCAGCAGCCAGGGAGTCGAGCAGTACTTC; CDR3 protein: CASSQGVEQYF; clone size: NA; J gene: TRBJ2-7; V gene: TRBV6-1; CDR3 length: 11; D gene: NA
CDR3 DNA: TGTGCCAGCAGCGTAACCGGGACAGGGACCACAGATACGCAGTATTTT; CDR3 protein: CASSVTGTGTTDTQYF; clone size: NA; J gene: TRBJ2-3; V gene: TRBV9; CDR3 length: 16; D gene: TRBD1
CDR3 DNA: TGCGCCAGCAGCAGGAGACAGGGTGGCGTCCGCACAGATACGCAGTATTTT; CDR3 protein: CASSRRQGGVRTDTQYF; clone size: once; J gene: TRBJ2-3; V gene: TRBV5-1; CDR3 length: 17; D gene: TRBD1
CDR3 DNA: TGTGCCAGCAGCTTAGAGGGGCCCGAGAACATTCAGTACTTC; CDR3 protein: CASSLEGPENIQYF; clone size: NA; J gene: TRBJ2-4; V gene: TRBV7-2; CDR3 length: 14; D gene: NA
CDR3 DNA: TGCGCCAGCAGCTCGGCACTAGTGTCGACCTCCTACAATGAGCAGTTCTTC; CDR3 protein: CASSSALVSTSYNEQFF; clone size: once; J gene: TRBJ2-1; V gene: TRBV5-1; CDR3 length: 17; D gene: NA
CDR3 DNA: TGTGCCATCAGCCTCGCGGGAGACAATGAGCAGTTCTTC; CDR3 protein: CAISLAGDNEQFF; clone size: NA; J gene: TRBJ2-1; V gene: TRBV10-3; CDR3 length: 13; D gene: TRBD2
CDR3 DNA: TGTGCCTGGCGACTAGCGGGTGCCTACGAGCAGTACTTC; CDR3 protein: CAWRLAGAYEQYF; clone size: NA; J gene: TRBJ2-7; V gene: TRBV30; CDR3 length: 13; D gene: TRBD2
CDR3 DNA: TGTGCCAGCAGCTTGTCGTTAGGAGAGAATGAGCAGTTCTTC; CDR3 protein: CASSLSLGENEQFF; clone size: NA; J gene: TRBJ2-1; V gene: TRBV7-2; CDR3 length: 14; D gene: NA
CDR3 DNA: TGTGCCAGCAGTCGAATTGACAGGGAGGAAGCTTTCTTT; CDR3 protein: CASSRIDREEAFF; clone size: NA; J gene: TRBJ1-1; V gene: TRBV28; CDR3 length: 13; D gene: TRBD1
CDR3 DNA: TGTGCCAGCAGCGTAGACAGGGGGTATAATACGCAGTATTTT; CDR3 protein: CASSVDRGYNTQYF; clone size: once; J gene: TRBJ2-3; V gene: TRBV9; CDR3 length: 14; D gene: TRBD1
CDR3 DNA: TGTGCCAGCAGCTTAGGTCCCTTTGAAGCTTTCTTT; CDR3 protein: CASSLGPFEAFF; clone size: once; J gene: TRBJ1-1; V gene: TRBV7-9; CDR3 length: 12; D gene: NA
CDR3 DNA: TGTGCCAGCACCACCGGGCCAATAAATTCACCCCTCCACTTT; CDR3 protein: CASTTGPINSPLHF; clone size: few; J gene: TRBJ1-6; V gene: TRBV27; CDR3 length: 14; D gene: NA
CDR3 DNA: TGTGCCTGGAGTCCAGGGGCTTTCTTT; CDR3 protein: CAWSPGAFF; clone size: NA; J gene: TRBJ1-1; V gene: TRBV30; CDR3 length: 9; D gene: NA
CDR3 DNA: TGTGCCAGCAGTCTCACAGGGAGGGATCAGCCCCAGCATTTT; CDR3 protein: CASSLTGRDQPQHF; clone size: NA; J gene: TRBJ1-5; V gene: TRBV6-5; CDR3 length: 14; D gene: NA
CDR3 DNA: TGTGCCAGCAGCCGACCTAGCGGACCGCTTGAGCAGTTCTTC; CDR3 protein: CASSRPSGPLEQFF; clone size: NA; J gene: TRBJ2-1; V gene: TRBV28; CDR3 length: 14; D gene: TRBD2
CDR3 DNA: TGCGCCAGCAGCTTAGAACCGGGACAGGGCGAAGAGACCCAGTACTTC; CDR3 protein: CASSLEPGQGEETQYF; clone size: NA; J gene: TRBJ2-5; V gene: TRBV5-1; CDR3 length: 16; D gene: TRBD1
CDR3 DNA: TGTGCCAGCAGTCTTGTGTCCTACGAGCAGTACTTC; CDR3 protein: CASSLVSYEQYF; clone size: NA; J gene: TRBJ2-7; V gene: TRBV28; CDR3 length: 12; D gene: NA